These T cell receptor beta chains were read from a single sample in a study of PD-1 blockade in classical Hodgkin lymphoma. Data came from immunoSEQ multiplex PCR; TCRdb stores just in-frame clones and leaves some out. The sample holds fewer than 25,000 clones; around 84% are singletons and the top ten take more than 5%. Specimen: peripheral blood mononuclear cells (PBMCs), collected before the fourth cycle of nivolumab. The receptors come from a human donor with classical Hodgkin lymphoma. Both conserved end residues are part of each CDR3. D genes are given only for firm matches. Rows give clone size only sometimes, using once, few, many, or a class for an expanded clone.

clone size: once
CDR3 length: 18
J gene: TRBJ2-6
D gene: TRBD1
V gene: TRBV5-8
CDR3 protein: CASRLDRGRKSGANVLTF
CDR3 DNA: TGTGCCAGCAGGCTGGACAGGGGGCGGAAGTCTGGGGCCAACGTCCTGACTTTC

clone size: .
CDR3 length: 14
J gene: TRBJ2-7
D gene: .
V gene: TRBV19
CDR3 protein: CASRGIAGVDEQYF
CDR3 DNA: TGTGCCAGTAGAGGGATCGCAGGGGTCGACGAGCAGTACTTC

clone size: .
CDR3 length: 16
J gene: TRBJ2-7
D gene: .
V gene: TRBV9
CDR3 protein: CASSQYRDGPLSEQYF
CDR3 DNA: TGTGCCAGCAGCCAGTACCGGGACGGACCTCTAAGCGAGCAGTACTTC

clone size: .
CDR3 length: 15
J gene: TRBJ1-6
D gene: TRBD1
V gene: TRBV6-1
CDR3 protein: CASSERTGGVSPLHF
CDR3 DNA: TGTGCCAGCAGTGAAAGGACAGGGGGCGTTTCACCCCTCCACTTT

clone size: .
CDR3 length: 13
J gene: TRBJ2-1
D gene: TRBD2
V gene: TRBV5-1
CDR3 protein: CASSLGGWNEQFF
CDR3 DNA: TGCGCCAGCAGCCTCGGGGGGTGGAATGAGCAGTTCTTC

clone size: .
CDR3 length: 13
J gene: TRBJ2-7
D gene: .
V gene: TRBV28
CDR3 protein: CASSIHALAEQYF
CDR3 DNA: TGTGCCAGCAGCATCCATGCATTGGCCGAGCAGTACTTC

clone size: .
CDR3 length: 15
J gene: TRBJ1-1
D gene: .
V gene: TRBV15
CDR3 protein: CATSRPWEEDTEAFF
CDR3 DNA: TGTGCCACCAGCAGACCATGGGAGGAAGACACTGAAGCTTTCTTT

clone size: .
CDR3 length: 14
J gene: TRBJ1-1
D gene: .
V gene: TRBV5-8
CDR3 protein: CASSFYGGPTEAFF
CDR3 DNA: TGTGCCAGCAGCTTTTATGGGGGTCCCACTGAAGCTTTCTTT

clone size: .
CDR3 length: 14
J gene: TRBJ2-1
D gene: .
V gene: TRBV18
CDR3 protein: CASSPTSAVIEQFF
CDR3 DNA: TGTGCCAGCTCACCGACCTCAGCGGTAATTGAGCAGTTCTTC

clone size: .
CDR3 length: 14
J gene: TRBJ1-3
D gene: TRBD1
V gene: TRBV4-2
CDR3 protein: CASSRRGLENTIYF
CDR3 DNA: TGTGCCAGCAGCCGGAGGGGGCTAGAAAACACCATATATTTT

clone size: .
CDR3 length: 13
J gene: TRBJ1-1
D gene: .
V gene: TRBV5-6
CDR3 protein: CASSTTGNTEAFF
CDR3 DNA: TGTGCCAGCAGCACGACAGGGAACACTGAAGCTTTCTTT

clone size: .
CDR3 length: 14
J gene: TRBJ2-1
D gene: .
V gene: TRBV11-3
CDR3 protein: CASSLDGQNHEQFF
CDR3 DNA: TGTGCCAGCAGCTTAGACGGACAGAATCACGAGCAGTTCTTC

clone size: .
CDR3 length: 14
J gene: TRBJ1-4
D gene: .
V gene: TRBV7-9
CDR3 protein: CASSSTSTNEKLSF
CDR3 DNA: TGTGCCAGCAGCTCGACCTCAACTAATGAAAAACTGTCTTTT

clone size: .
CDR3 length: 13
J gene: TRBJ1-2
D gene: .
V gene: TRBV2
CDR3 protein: CASSERQGDGYTF
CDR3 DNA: TGTGCCAGCAGTGAACGGCAGGGAGATGGCTACACCTTC

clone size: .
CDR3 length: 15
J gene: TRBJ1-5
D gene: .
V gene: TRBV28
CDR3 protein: CASSEEGRSNQPQHF
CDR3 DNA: TGTGCCAGCAGTGAAGAGGGACGGAGCAATCAGCCCCAGCATTTT

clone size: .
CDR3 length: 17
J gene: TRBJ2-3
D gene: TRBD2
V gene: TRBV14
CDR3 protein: CASSQDLTGGAADTQYF
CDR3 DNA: TGTGCCAGCAGCCAAGATCTCACCGGGGGGGCTGCAGATACGCAGTATTTT

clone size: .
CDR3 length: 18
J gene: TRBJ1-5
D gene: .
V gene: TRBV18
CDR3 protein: CASSHSPTGGSLSEPQHF
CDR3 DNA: TGTGCCAGCTCTCATTCTCCTACAGGTGGCTCTCTCTCGGAGCCCCAGCATTTT

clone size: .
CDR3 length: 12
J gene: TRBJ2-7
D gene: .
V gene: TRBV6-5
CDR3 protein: CASRPQGGEQYF
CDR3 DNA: TGTGCCAGCAGGCCACAGGGAGGCGAGCAGTACTTC

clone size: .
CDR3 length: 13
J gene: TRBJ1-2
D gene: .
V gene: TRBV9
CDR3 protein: CASREDSNYGYTF
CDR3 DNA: TGTGCCAGCAGGGAGGACAGTAACTATGGCTACACCTTC

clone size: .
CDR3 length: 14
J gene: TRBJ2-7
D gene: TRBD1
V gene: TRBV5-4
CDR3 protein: CASSATGDKDEQYF
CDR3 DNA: TGTGCCAGCAGCGCGACAGGGGATAAGGACGAGCAGTACTTC

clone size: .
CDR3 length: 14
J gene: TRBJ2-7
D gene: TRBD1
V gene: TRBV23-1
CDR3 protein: CASSGGGDSPEQYF
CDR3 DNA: TGCGCCAGCTCTGGTGGTGGGGACAGCCCCGAGCAGTACTTC

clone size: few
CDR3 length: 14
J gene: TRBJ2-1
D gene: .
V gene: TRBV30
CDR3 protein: CAWSVGRYGDEQFF
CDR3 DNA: TGTGCCTGGAGTGTTGGGAGGTACGGCGATGAGCAGTTCTTC

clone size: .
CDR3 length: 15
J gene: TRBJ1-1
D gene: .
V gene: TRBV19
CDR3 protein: CASRRTETEDTEAFF
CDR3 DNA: TGTGCCAGTCGACGAACCGAGACAGAAGACACTGAAGCTTTCTTT

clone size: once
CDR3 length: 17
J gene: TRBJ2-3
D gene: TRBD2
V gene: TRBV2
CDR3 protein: CASSDPLAGGFTDTQYF
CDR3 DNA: TGTGCCAGCAGTGACCCTCTAGCGGGGGGGTTCACAGATACGCAGTATTTT

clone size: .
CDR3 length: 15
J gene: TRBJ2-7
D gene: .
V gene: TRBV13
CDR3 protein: CASSSLGQNLYEQYF
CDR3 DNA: TGTGCCAGCAGCTCCTTAGGACAGAATCTCTACGAGCAGTACTTC

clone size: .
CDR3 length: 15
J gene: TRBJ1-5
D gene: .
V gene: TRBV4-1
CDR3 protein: CASSQVWGSNQPQHF
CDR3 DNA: TGCGCCAGCAGCCAAGTTTGGGGGAGCAATCAGCCCCAGCATTTT

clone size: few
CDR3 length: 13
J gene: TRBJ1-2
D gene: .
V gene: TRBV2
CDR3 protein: CASSEVPVDGYTF
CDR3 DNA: TGTGCCAGCAGTGAAGTACCCGTTGACGGCTACACCTTC

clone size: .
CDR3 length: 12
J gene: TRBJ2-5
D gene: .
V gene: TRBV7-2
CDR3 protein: CASSFLDRTQYF
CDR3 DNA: TGTGCCAGCAGCTTCTTGGACAGGACCCAGTACTTC

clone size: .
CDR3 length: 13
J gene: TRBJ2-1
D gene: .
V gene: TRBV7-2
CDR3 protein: CASSLFSYNEQFF
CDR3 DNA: TGTGCCAGCAGCTTATTCTCCTACAATGAGCAGTTCTTC

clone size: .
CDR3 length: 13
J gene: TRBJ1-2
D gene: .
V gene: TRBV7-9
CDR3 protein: CASSLGTSAGYTF
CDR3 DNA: TGTGCCAGCAGCCTCGGGACTTCAGCGGGCTACACCTTC

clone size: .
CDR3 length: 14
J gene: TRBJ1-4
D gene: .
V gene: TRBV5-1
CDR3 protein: CASSFEGADEKLFF
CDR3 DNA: TGCGCCAGCAGCTTCGAAGGGGCGGATGAAAAACTGTTTTTT

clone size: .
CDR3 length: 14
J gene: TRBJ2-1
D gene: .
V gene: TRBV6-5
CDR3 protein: CASSYSSGTYEQFF
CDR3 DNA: TGTGCCAGCAGTTACTCGTCAGGGACTTATGAGCAGTTCTTC

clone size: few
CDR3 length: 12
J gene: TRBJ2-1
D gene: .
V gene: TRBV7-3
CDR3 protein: CASSFAGQKQFF
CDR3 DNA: TGTGCCAGCAGCTTTGCTGGACAGAAGCAGTTCTTC

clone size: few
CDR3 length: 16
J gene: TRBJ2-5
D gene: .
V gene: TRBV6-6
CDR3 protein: CASSYSPSGTQETQYF
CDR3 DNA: TGTGCCAGCAGTTACTCGCCTAGTGGGACCCAAGAGACCCAGTACTTC

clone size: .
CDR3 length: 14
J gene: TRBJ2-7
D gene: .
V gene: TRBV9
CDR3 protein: CASSVGPGMYEQYF
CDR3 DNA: TGTGCCAGCAGCGTAGGACCGGGGATGTACGAGCAGTACTTC

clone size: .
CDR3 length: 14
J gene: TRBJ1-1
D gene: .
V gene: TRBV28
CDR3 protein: CASGVVLGATEAFF
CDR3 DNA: TGTGCCAGCGGTGTTGTCCTCGGGGCCACTGAAGCTTTCTTT

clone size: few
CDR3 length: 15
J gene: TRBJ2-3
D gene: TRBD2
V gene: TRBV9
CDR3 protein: CASSVGGISTDTQYF
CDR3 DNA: TGTGCCAGCAGCGTCGGGGGGATTAGCACAGATACGCAGTATTTT

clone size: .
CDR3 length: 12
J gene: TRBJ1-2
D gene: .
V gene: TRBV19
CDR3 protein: CASSIRSYGYTF
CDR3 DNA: TGTGCCAGTAGTATTCGGTCCTATGGCTACACCTTC

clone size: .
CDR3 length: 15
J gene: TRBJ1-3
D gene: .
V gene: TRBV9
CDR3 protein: CASSVETGTGNTIYF
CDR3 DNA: TGTGCCAGCAGCGTAGAGACGGGGACCGGAAACACCATATATTTT

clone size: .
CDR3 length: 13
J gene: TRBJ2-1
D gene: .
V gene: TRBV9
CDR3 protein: CASSVGAWNEQFF
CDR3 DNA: TGTGCCAGCAGCGTTGGGGCTTGGAATGAGCAGTTCTTC

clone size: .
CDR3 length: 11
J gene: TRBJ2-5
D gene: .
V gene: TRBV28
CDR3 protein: CASSFGETQYF
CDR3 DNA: TGTGCCAGCAGTTTCGGAGAGACCCAGTACTTC

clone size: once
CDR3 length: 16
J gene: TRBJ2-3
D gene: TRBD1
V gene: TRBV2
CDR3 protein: CASKGLTGVVRDTQYF
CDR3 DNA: TGTGCCAGCAAAGGATTGACAGGGGTCGTCAGAGATACGCAGTATTTT